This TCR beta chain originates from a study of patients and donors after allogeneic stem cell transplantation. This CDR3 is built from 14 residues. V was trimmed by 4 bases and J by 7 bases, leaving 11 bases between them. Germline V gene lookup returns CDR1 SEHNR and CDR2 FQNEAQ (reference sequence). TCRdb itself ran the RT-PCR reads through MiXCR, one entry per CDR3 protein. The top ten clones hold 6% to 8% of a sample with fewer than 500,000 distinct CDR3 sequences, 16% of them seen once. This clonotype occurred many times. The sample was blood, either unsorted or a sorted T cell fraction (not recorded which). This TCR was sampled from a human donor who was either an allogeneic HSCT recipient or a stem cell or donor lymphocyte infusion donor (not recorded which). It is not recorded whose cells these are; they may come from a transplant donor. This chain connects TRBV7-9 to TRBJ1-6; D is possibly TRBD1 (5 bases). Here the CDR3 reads CASSSGPTNSPLHF. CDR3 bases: TGTGCCAGCAGCTCGGGGCCTACGAATTCACCCCTCCACTTT. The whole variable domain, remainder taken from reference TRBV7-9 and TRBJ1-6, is DTGVSQNPRHKITKRGQNVTFRCDPISEHNRLYWYRQTLGQGPEFLTYFQNEAQLEKSRLLSDRFSAERPKGSFSTLEIQRTEQGDSAMYLCASSSGPTNSPLHFGNGTRLTVT.